The 14 T cell receptor beta chains listed next were all sequenced from one sample in a study of T cells in Graves' hyperthyroidism and ophthalmopathy. Authors of the study amplified TCR beta CDR3 regions from RNA transcripts. During a first-round RT-PCR of the TCR CDR3, the HTBI primer set was used. From the multiplex PCR reads, TCRdb called clonotypes with MiXCR, one entry per CDR3 protein. The sample holds around 350,000 distinct CDR3 sequences, approximately 17% seen once. The material sequenced was blood. The receptor set was obtained from a woman younger than 45 with Graves' hyperthyroidism that later progressed to Graves' ophthalmopathy.

CDR3 in DNA: TGTGCCAGCACATCCGGGGTGTCTGGGGCCAACGTCCTGACTTTC. This codes for CASTSGVSGANVLTF. The J gene is TRBJ2-6, the V gene TRBV12-3 or TRBV12-4, with D possibly being TRBD2 (5 bases). V was clipped by 7 bases and J by 1 base, with 11 bases between them. The CDR3 extends over 15 amino acids.

The chain recombines TRBV6-1 with TRBJ1-6; the D gene is possibly TRBD1 (5 bases). Germline assignment: CDR1 MNHNS and CDR2 SASEGT. V shed 3 bases and J shed 5 bases, with 14 bases lying between them. This CDR3 is built from 16 residues. This chain's CDR3 is CASSDWILGDNSPLHF. In DNA form, the CDR3 reads TGTGCCAGCAGTGATTGGATCTTAGGGGATAATTCACCCCTCCACTTT.

J is TRBJ2-4 and V is TRBV9; 8 bases fit TRBD1. This CDR3 region has 16 residues. After removal of 3 bases from V and 3 bases from J, the junction contained 8 bases not matched to a gene. The V gene's germline CDR1 is SGDLS and CDR2 YYNGEE. CDR3 DNA sequence: TGTGCCAGCAGCGCCTTCTCTGGGACAGGCAAAAACATTCAGTACTTC. As protein: CASSAFSGTGKNIQYF.

This rearrangement joins TRBV9 to TRBJ2-1, with 12 bases identical to TRBD2. The CDR3 is made up of 16 amino acids. Looked up from germline, CDR1 is SGDLS and CDR2 is YYNGEE. The V gene end was trimmed by 3 bases and the J gene end by 9 bases; junction bases not matched to a gene: 10. CDR3 in DNA: TGTGCCAGCAGCGGCTCGACTAGCGGGAGCAAGCTTGAGCAGTTCTTC. It specifies CASSGSTSGSKLEQFF.

This clonotype was recorded a few times. One base away lies a much larger clone, so this may be a sequencing read error. V gene TRBV2 combines with J gene TRBJ2-2; D unclear. CDR1 and CDR2 (germline): SNHLY, FYNNEI. The CDR3 spans 15 residues. The chain's CDR3 is CTSSGEETNTGELFF. The CDR3 nucleotides are TGTACCAGCAGTGGGGAAGAGACGAACACCGGGGAGCTGTTTTTT.

This clonotype turned up a few times. V usage is TRBV5-1 and J usage is TRBJ1-6, with D possibly TRBD1 on 6 matching bases. CDR1 is SGHRS, CDR2 YFSETQ, per germline. Trimming shortened V by 0 bases and J by 10 bases, and 14 bases separated the two germline ends. The CDR3 is made up of 15 amino acids. The CDR3 DNA follows: TGCGCCAGCAGCTTGGACAGGGCACATTGGTCACCCCTCCACTTT. This encodes CASSLDRAHWSPLHF. Complete variable domain (other parts from reference TRBV5-1 and TRBJ1-6): KAGVTQTPRYLIKTRGQQVTLSCSPISGHRSVSWYQQTPGQGLQFLFEYFSETQRNKGNFPGRFSGRQFSNSRSEMNVSTLELGDSALYLCASSLDRAHWSPLHFGNGTRLTVT.

The table lists this clonotype with a few counts. The J gene is TRBJ1-5, the V gene TRBV6-1, with 9 positions matching TRBD1. The CDR3 length is 15 residues. CDR1 MNHNS and CDR2 SASEGT come from the germline V gene. The J segment lost 5 bases and the V segment lost 6 bases, leaving 8 bases of the junction unmatched. DNA of the CDR3: TGTGCCAGCAGCGCCGGGACAGGGCCATATCAGCCCCAGCATTTT. It encodes CASSAGTGPYQPQHF.

The chain uses TRBV12-3 or TRBV12-4 and TRBJ2-3; TRBD2 matches at 10 bases. The CDR3 loop spans 15 amino acids. V lost 5 bases to trimming and J lost 0 bases; unmatched junction nucleotides: 2. The CDR3 coding sequence is TGTGCCAGCAGTGGGACTAGCGAAAGCACAGATACGCAGTATTTT. Translating gives CASSGTSESTDTQYF.

The sample holds many counts of this clonotype. This chain joins TRBV12-3 or TRBV12-4 and TRBJ2-2; TRBD1 agrees at 11 bases. J lost 3 bases, V lost 6 bases, and 3 bases had no gene match. This CDR3 is built from 15 residues. The CDR3 spells CASRGTGGHTGELFF. CDR3 in DNA: TGTGCCAGCAGAGGGACAGGGGGACACACCGGGGAGCTGTTTTTT.

This clonotype has just a few counts. The chain carries TRBV7-8 and TRBJ2-7; 8 nucleotides agree with TRBD1. Germline CDR1 SGHVS, CDR2 FQNEAQ. Trimming cost V 6 bases and J 1 base; bases outside gene matches: 11. The CDR3 is made up of 16 amino acids. CDR3 region: CASRPRTGLLSYEQYF. DNA of the CDR3: TGTGCCAGCAGACCCAGGACAGGGCTACTTTCCTACGAGCAGTACTTC.

This clonotype was counted ten times or more. The rearrangement links TRBV28 to TRBJ2-7; maybe TRBD1 (6 bases). Germline V gene data show CDR1 as MDHEN and CDR2 as SYDVKM. Trimming pared 4 bases from V and 6 bases from J, leaving 10 bases between. This CDR3 comprises 12 residues. The CDR3 region is CASSSTGSEQYF. Written as DNA, the CDR3 is TGTGCCAGCAGTTCCACAGGGAGCGAGCAGTACTTC.

This clonotype was seen many times. V usage is TRBV6-5 and J usage is TRBJ2-2, with D uncertain. With 1 base removed from V and 0 bases from J, the gap between germline ends came to 6 bases. Germline V gene lookup returns CDR1 MNHEY and CDR2 SVGAGI. This CDR3 region has 15 residues. The CDR3: CASSYLATNTGELFF. CDR3 coding DNA: TGTGCCAGCAGTTACTTGGCAACGAACACCGGGGAGCTGTTTTTT.

In its sample, this clonotype was seen many times. CDR3 in amino acids: CASSLSRTGPGWTSSYNEQFF. The CDR3 region has the DNA TGTGCCAGCAGCCTAAGTCGAACCGGACCTGGATGGACGAGCTCCTACAATGAGCAGTTCTTC. The chain uses TRBV11-2 and TRBJ2-1; D ambiguous. Germline lookup yields CDR1 SGHAT and CDR2 FQNNGV. V was cut by 5 bases and J by 0 bases, with 29 bases left in between. The CDR3 is 21 residues long. The full variable domain, its missing parts supplied by reference TRBV11-2 and TRBJ2-1, is EAGVAQSPRYKIIEKRQSVAFWCNPISGHATLYWYQQILGQGPKLLIQFQNNGVVDDSQLPKDRFSAERLKGVDSTLKIQPAKLEDSAVYLCASSLSRTGPGWTSSYNEQFFGPGTRLTVL.

This clonotype was observed a handful of times. The chain carries TRBV7-8 and TRBJ2-1, with 7 nucleotides matching TRBD1. The germline V gene has CDR1 SGHVS and CDR2 FQNEAQ. V lost 1 base, J lost 8 bases, and 8 bases stayed unmatched. The CDR3 length is 15 residues. The CDR3 DNA follows: TGTGCCAGCAGCTTAGAGGGGGCCGGACTCGATGAGCAGTTCTTC. It codes for CASSLEGAGLDEQFF. Drawing the rest from reference TRBV7-8 and TRBJ2-1, the complete variable domain is GAGVSQSPRYKVAKRGQDVALRCDPISGHVSLFWYQQALGQGPEFLTYFQNEAQLDKSGLPSDRFFAERPEGSVSTLKIQRTQQEDSAVYLCASSLEGAGLDEQFFGPGTRLTVL.